The 15 T cell receptor beta chains in this list originate from one sample, sequenced in a study of blood T cell repertoires in COVID-19. Here immunoSEQ multiplex PCR was the method, and the copy in TCRdb shows in-frame clones only, minus some. The sample records some 290,000 clones, about nine tenths being singletons. Sequenced material: PBMCs or T cells enriched from blood (not recorded which). The origin of the receptors is a woman aged 40 to 55 with acute COVID-19.

This chain uses TRBV7-6 with TRBJ1-1; no clear D. Germline values: CDR1 SGHVS, CDR2 FNYEAQ. The CDR3 totals 16 residues. The germline V and J ends were trimmed by 0 bases and 5 bases, with 16 bases remaining between them. CDR3 protein: CASSLAEGPGGTEAFF. CDR3 nucleotides: TGTGCCAGCAGCTTAGCAGAGGGCCCCGGAGGAACTGAAGCTTTCTTT.

The chain links TRBV24-1 to TRBJ2-5; no clear D. The germline V gene encodes CDR1 KGHDR and CDR2 SFDVKD. The V and J ends lost 2 bases and 3 bases respectively, with 12 bases between them. The CDR3 is 15 residues long. The CDR3 nucleotides are TGTGCCACCAGTGATTCTCGGCTAGTCAAAGAGACCCAGTACTTC. As protein: CATSDSRLVKETQYF.

The CDR3 nucleotides are TGCGCCAGCAGAGGAGGCCGACCTAACTATGGCTACACCTTC. Its translation: CASRGGRPNYGYTF. V usage is TRBV5-1 and J usage is TRBJ1-2; D gene uncertain. CDR1 and CDR2 (germline): SGHRS, YFSETQ. The CDR3 contains 14 residues. V was cut by 5 bases and J by 0 bases, with 11 bases left in between.

This clone came up once. V is TRBV5-4 and J is TRBJ1-4; no firm D call. The CDR3 runs to 15 residues. Trimming removed 4 bases from V and 0 bases from J, with 10 bases in between. Germline values: CDR1 SGHNT, CDR2 YYREEE (reference sequence). As DNA, the CDR3 is TGTGCCAGCAGCCGAATGGGCGCAACTAATGAAAAACTGTTTTTT. Its protein product is CASSRMGATNEKLFF.

The V and J genes are TRBV5-1 and TRBJ1-2; D possibly corresponds to TRBD1 (5 bases). V was clipped by 0 bases and J by 3 bases, with 9 bases between them. Germline V gene data show CDR1 as SGHRS and CDR2 as YFSETQ. The length of the CDR3 is 14 residues. Written as DNA, the CDR3 is TGCGCCAGCAGCTTGGGAAAGGGGCACTATGGCTACACCTTC. Amino acids: CASSLGKGHYGYTF.

The chain has TRBV29-1 and TRBJ1-1; unclear D gene. CDR1 and CDR2 from the germline V gene are SQVTM and ANQGSEA. The CDR3 extends over 12 amino acids. Trimming pared 0 bases from V and 7 bases from J, leaving 9 bases between. As DNA, the CDR3 is TGCAGCGTTGAAGACTGGCGGAATGAAGCTTTCTTT. Its translation is CSVEDWRNEAFF.

V usage is TRBV18 and J usage is TRBJ2-1; 7 positions match TRBD1. J was trimmed by 7 bases and V by 3 bases; bases with no gene match: 9. The V gene's germline CDR1 is KGHSH and CDR2 LQKENI. CDR3 length: 15 residues. This CDR3 is CASSPGRQGVNEQFF. CDR3 nucleotide sequence: TGTGCCAGCTCACCGGGGAGACAGGGCGTAAATGAGCAGTTCTTC.

The chain has TRBV28 and TRBJ1-2; D is ambiguous. CDR1 MDHEN and CDR2 SYDVKM come from the germline V gene. The CDR3 contains 17 residues. The V and J ends lost 1 base and 4 bases respectively, with 19 bases between them. The CDR3 is CASSLLASRVGSYGYTF. For the CDR3, the DNA is TGTGCCAGCAGTTTATTAGCGTCGCGGGTAGGGTCCTATGGCTACACCTTC.

The chain combines TRBV28 with TRBJ2-2, with D unclear. Germline CDR1 reads MDHEN; CDR2 reads SYDVKM. The germline V and J ends were trimmed by 3 bases and 7 bases, with 15 bases remaining between them. The CDR3 totals 15 residues. The CDR3 bases are TGTGCCAGCAGTTTTCGATCACCCCTAGGCGGGGAGCTGTTTTTT. It encodes CASSFRSPLGGELFF.

The V call is TRBV7-9, the J call TRBJ2-7, with D perhaps matching TRBD1 (5 bases). The V and J ends lost 5 bases and 5 bases respectively, with 10 bases between them. The CDR3 sequence is 12 residues long. In germline, CDR1 is SEHNR, CDR2 FQNEAQ (reference sequence). This CDR3 reads CASSMPTDEQYF. CDR3 nucleotide sequence: TGTGCCAGCAGCATGCCGACAGACGAGCAGTACTTC.

The chain carries TRBV3-1 (or the pseudogene TRBV3-2) and TRBJ1-2; TRBD1 is a possible D gene (6 bases). With 3 bases removed from V and 6 bases from J, the gap between germline ends came to 14 bases. The CDR3 has 14 residues. Germline-derived CDR1 and CDR2 are LGHDT and YNNKEL (reference sequence). CDR3 coding DNA: TGTGCCAGCAGCCAGGACAGCCGGGGAGATGGCTACACCTTC. This encodes CASSQDSRGDGYTF.

The chain recombines TRBV5-4 with TRBJ2-7, with a possible D match to TRBD2 (6 bases). This CDR3 spans 14 amino acids. V lost 1 base to trimming and J lost 0 bases, with 8 bases between them. CDR1 and CDR2 from the germline V gene are SGHNT and YYREEE (reference sequence). CDR3 sequence reads: CASSLRGDSYEQYF. The CDR3 DNA follows: TGTGCCAGCAGCTTGCGCGGGGACTCCTACGAGCAGTACTTC.

The chain couples TRBV4-1 to TRBJ2-7, with 9 bases lining up with TRBD2. Germline lookup yields CDR1 MGHRA and CDR2 YSYEKL. There are 16 residues in the CDR3. The trim removed 2 bases at V and 3 bases at J, leaving 8 bases unmatched. In nucleotides, the CDR3 is TGCGCCAGCAGCCAACACCCGACTAGCGGAGTCTACGAGCAGTACTTC. Translation: CASSQHPTSGVYEQYF.

This clone was recorded only once. The V call is TRBV28, the J call TRBJ2-7, with D possibly TRBD2 on 7 matching bases. CDR1 and CDR2 (germline): MDHEN, SYDVKM. The CDR3 spans 15 residues. The germline V and J ends were trimmed by 10 bases and 6 bases, with 25 bases remaining between them. Here the CDR3 reads CATINRGGPTSEQYF. CDR3 DNA sequence: TGTGCCACCATTAACCGCGGGGGCCCTACTAGCGAGCAGTACTTC. Variable domain in full (rest from reference TRBV28 and TRBJ2-7): DVKVTQSSRYLVKRTGEKVFLECVQDMDHENMFWYRQDPGLGLRLIYFSYDVKMKEKGDIPEGYSVSREKKERFSLILESASTNQTSMYLCATINRGGPTSEQYFGPGTRLTVT.

In this sample, this clone turned up once. V is TRBV28 and J is TRBJ1-2; D is unclear. Trimming cost V 3 bases and J 9 bases, with 14 bases left between them. CDR3 length equals 13 residues. Germline loops: CDR1 MDHEN, CDR2 SYDVKM. CDR3 residues: CASSFPGRGSYTF. CDR3 nucleotides: TGTGCCAGCAGTTTTCCCGGGCGGGGAAGCTACACCTTC.